The clone carrying this T cell receptor beta chain was counted at least ten times. The antigen remains unidentified. The CDR3 totals 14 residues. V was pared by 6 bases and J by 4 bases, with 6 bases of the junction left unmatched. The sample comes from a study of T cells in Graves' hyperthyroidism and ophthalmopathy. From RNA transcripts, TCR beta CDR3 regions were amplified. The primer set for the first-round RT-PCR of the TCR CDR3 was HTBI. TCRdb reprocessed the multiplex PCR reads via MiXCR and lists one record per CDR3 protein. The profile shows around 270,000 distinct CDR3 sequences, roughly a fifth of them singletons. Study findings and constraints: In the analysis, a 13 V-J model separated ophthalmopathy from stable hyperthyroidism. For ophthalmopathy, model prediction preceded onset by a median about 6.2 months.

Pregnant or lactating patients were excluded, as were those with uncontrolled infection or other autoimmune disease. This chain links TRBV12-3 or TRBV12-4 with TRBJ1-1; 9 bases map to TRBD1. The receptor's source is a man aged 45-60 years with Graves' ophthalmopathy. Sequences were obtained from blood. The CDR3 DNA is TGTGCCAGCAGCCGACTGACAGGGGGCACTGAAGCTTTCTTT. This encodes CASSRLTGGTEAFF.